The source of this TCR beta chain is a study of PD-1 blockade in classical Hodgkin lymphoma. Brentuximab vedotin exposure varied, and every patient relapsed after autologous stem cell transplantation. The V end lost 4 bases, the J end lost 7 bases, and 17 bases lay between the germline ends. CDR1 and CDR2 from the germline V gene are SNHLY and FYNNEI. The CDR3 is 14 residues long. About this clone: Antigen: not known.

Study outcomes and limitations: The study found complete responders had baseline diversity similar to newly diagnosed patients.

The repertoire was sequenced with immunoSEQ multiplex PCR; TCRdb's copy has only in-frame clones and lacks some. The sample lists about 110,000 clones; 89% were seen once. The rearrangement joins TRBV2 to TRBJ2-7, with D possibly being TRBD2 (6 bases). This sample comprised peripheral blood mononuclear cells (PBMCs), obtained before the second cycle of nivolumab. The source is a human donor with classical Hodgkin lymphoma. The CDR3 region has the DNA TGTGCCAGCAGTGTCCTTCCGGGAGAGAGAGAGCAGTACTTC. This gives the protein CASSVLPGEREQYF.